Listed here are 20 T cell receptor beta chains from one sample, sequenced in a study of cytomegalovirus exposure and HLA in healthy donors. Both 60 Vbeta primers and 13 Jbeta primers went into the PCR. TCRdb keeps only in-frame clones here, not all; method: immunoSEQ multiplex PCR. The sample includes about 170,000 clones, roughly 73% of them seen just once. The sample comprised PBMCs. The receptors derive from a female donor in good health and CMV-seronegative.

The rearrangement uses TRBV28 and TRBJ2-5, with D tentatively TRBD1 (7 bases). V was clipped by 2 bases and J by 2 bases, with 30 bases between them. The CDR3 runs to 21 residues. Germline values: CDR1 MDHEN, CDR2 SYDVKM. For the CDR3, the DNA is TGTGCCAGCAGTTTACAAGGGTCACGAGACAGGGTCCGACTAGGGCAAGAGACCCAGTACTTC. Protein product: CASSLQGSRDRVRLGQETQYF.

The genes are TRBV10-3 and TRBJ2-3; 7 positions match TRBD2. CDR1 and CDR2 from the germline V gene are ENHRY and SYGVKD. V gave up 2 bases and J gave up 2 bases; unmatched junction bases: 19. The CDR3 sequence is 20 residues long. The CDR3 protein is CAISETRLAGRRDPTDTQYF. The CDR3 DNA reads as TGTGCCATCAGTGAGACCAGACTAGCCGGGAGACGAGACCCCACAGATACGCAGTATTTT.

This chain connects TRBV5-6 to TRBJ2-1, with 8 bases aligning to TRBD2. The CDR3 is made up of 15 amino acids. CDR1 and CDR2 from the germline V gene are SGHDT and YYEEEE. The V gene end was trimmed by 4 bases and the J gene end by 5 bases; junction bases not matched to a gene: 8. The CDR3 loop is CASSPRVAGHNEQFF. The CDR3 DNA follows: TGTGCCAGCAGCCCGCGGGTAGCGGGGCACAATGAGCAGTTCTTC.

The rearrangement uses TRBV5-5 and TRBJ1-4; 8 bases match TRBD1. This CDR3 has 16 amino acids. V lost 2 bases to trimming and J lost 6 bases; unmatched junction nucleotides: 9. Germline loops: CDR1 SGHKS, CDR2 YYEKEE (reference sequence). CDR3 nucleotides: TGTGCCAGCAGCTTCCAGACAGGGGAGCTGCATGAAAAACTGTTTTTT. It codes for CASSFQTGELHEKLFF.

V is TRBV5-6 and J is TRBJ1-6; 8 bases align to TRBD1. The length of the CDR3 is 13 residues. Germline-derived CDR1 and CDR2 are SGHDT and YYEEEE. Trimming removed 2 bases from V and 9 bases from J; junction bases left unmatched: 1. The CDR3 DNA is TGTGCCAGCAGCTTAGACAGGGGTTCACCCCTCCACTTT. It codes for CASSLDRGSPLHF.

This clone was seen just once. This chain links TRBV15 with TRBJ1-1; D gene ambiguous. This CDR3 region has 12 residues. With 2 bases removed from V and 3 bases from J, the gap between germline ends came to 4 bases. CDR1 and CDR2 (germline): LNHNV, YYDKDF (reference sequence). The CDR3 coding sequence is TGTGCCACCAGCAGACCGTACACTGAAGCTTTCTTT. Encoded protein: CATSRPYTEAFF.

The chain recombines TRBV7-2 with TRBJ1-4, with TRBD1 matching over 7 bases. Looked up from germline, CDR1 is SGHTA and CDR2 is FQGNSA. With 5 bases clipped from V and 10 bases from J, the junction kept 10 bases outside the gene matches. The CDR3 runs 14 residues. The CDR3 nucleotides read TGTGCCAGCAGCCCCCCGACAGGGTTAAGAAAACTGTTTTTT. It is translated as CASSPPTGLRKLFF.

This chain uses TRBV19 with TRBJ1-2; D is uncertain. The germline V gene encodes CDR1 LNHDA and CDR2 SQIVND (reference sequence). The V end was cut by 4 bases, the J end by 3 bases, with 12 bases between. The CDR3 loop spans 14 amino acids. CDR3 in amino acids: CASSTQTAHYGYTF. CDR3 coding DNA: TGTGCCAGTAGTACCCAGACTGCACACTATGGCTACACCTTC.

This clone has only one observation. The chain uses TRBV28 and TRBJ1-1; TRBD1 aligns across 11 bases. The CDR3 length is 16 residues. Germline-derived CDR1 and CDR2 are MDHEN and SYDVKM. Trimming cost V 6 bases and J 5 bases; bases outside gene matches: 11. CDR3 DNA: TGTGCCAGCAGAGGAGGGGACAGGGGGAGTGAGACTGAAGCTTTCTTT. Residues: CASRGGDRGSETEAFF.

This clone was recorded a few times. V gene TRBV28 combines with J gene TRBJ2-5; TRBD2 agrees at 8 bases. The CDR3 is made up of 16 amino acids. Germline trimming cut 5 bases from V and 5 bases from J; bases unmatched to any gene: 13. Per the germline V gene, CDR1 is MDHEN and CDR2 is SYDVKM. CDR3 nucleotide sequence: TGTGCCAGCAGTCACTCCCCTCGACCTAGCGGGGAGACCCAGTACTTC. Its protein product is CASSHSPRPSGETQYF.

The chain couples TRBV5-1 to TRBJ2-5; weak D call: TRBD1 (5 bases). V was trimmed by 5 bases and J by 2 bases, leaving 13 bases between them. The CDR3 is 14 amino acids. From germline, CDR1 is SGHRS and CDR2 YFSETQ. In DNA form, the CDR3 reads TGCGCCAGCAGGCCCAGGGTCTCGCAAGAGACCCAGTACTTC. Protein product: CASRPRVSQETQYF.

The sample holds one count of this clone. The chain recombines TRBV9 with TRBJ1-5; D call uncertain. From germline, CDR1 is SGDLS and CDR2 YYNGEE. The CDR3 extends over 15 amino acids. V was clipped by 1 base and J by 0 bases, with 8 bases between them. The CDR3 here is CASSVLHLSNQPQHF. The CDR3 bases are TGTGCCAGCAGCGTATTACACCTTAGCAATCAGCCCCAGCATTTT.

The rearrangement links TRBV6-1 to TRBJ1-1; D gene ambiguous. The V gene's germline CDR1 is MNHNS and CDR2 SASEGT. Trimming took off 2 bases at V and 4 bases at J, with 8 bases between the two ends. This CDR3 has 13 residues. CDR3 sequence: CASSESEATEAFF. CDR3 DNA sequence: TGTGCCAGCAGTGAATCGGAGGCCACTGAAGCTTTCTTT.

This chain links TRBV28 with TRBJ1-1; 8 bases match TRBD1. The V and J ends lost 8 bases and 7 bases, in that order; junction bases with no gene match: 12. The CDR3 runs to 14 residues. Germline V CDR1 and CDR2: MDHEN, SYDVKM. DNA of the CDR3: TGTGCCAGCGGAGACAGGGGTCTTATTAGTGAAGCTTTCTTT. Translated, it gives CASGDRGLISEAFF.

To note about this clone: An end of the junction differs from the germline gene, which may be a read error. This sequence joins TRBV2 and TRBJ1-1; D unclear. The germline CDR1 and CDR2 sequences are SNHLY and FYNNEI. The CDR3 extends over 15 amino acids. CDR3 sequence: CVSSPPRGEGTEAFF. The CDR3 DNA sequence: TGTGTCAGCAGTCCTCCACGGGGTGAGGGTACTGAAGCTTTCTTT. The variable domain in full, with the rest retrieved from reference TRBV2 and TRBJ1-1, is EPEVTQTPSHQVTQMGQEVILRCVPISNHLYFYWYRQILGQKVEFLVSFYNNEISEKSEIFDDQFSVERPDGSNFTLKIRSTKLEDSAMYFCVSSPPRGEGTEAFFGQGTRLTVV.

This clone was counted a single time. This rearrangement joins TRBV6-1 to TRBJ2-5, with D possibly being TRBD1 (6 bases). The V gene lost 4 bases and the J gene lost 5 bases, with 14 bases spanning the gap. This CDR3 comprises 14 residues. Germline CDR1 and CDR2: MNHNS and SASEGT. DNA for the CDR3: TGTGCCAGCAGTGCCCCGGGACACTTGGAGACCCAGTACTTC. Protein: CASSAPGHLETQYF.

V is TRBV20-1 and J is TRBJ1-4; the D gene is possibly TRBD1 (5 bases). The length of the CDR3 is 11 residues. Germline assignment: CDR1 DFQATT and CDR2 SNEGSKA (reference sequence). The germline V and J ends were trimmed by 6 bases and 7 bases, with 9 bases remaining between them. CDR3 region: CSAVGVEKLFF. The CDR3 nucleotides read TGCAGTGCAGTAGGGGTTGAAAAACTGTTTTTT.

In its sample, this clone was seen a few times. V usage is TRBV7-8 and J usage is TRBJ2-5; 8 nucleotides match TRBD2. The CDR3 totals 15 residues. Germline V gene sequence: CDR1 SGHVS, CDR2 FQNEAQ. Trimming cost V 0 bases and J 3 bases; bases outside gene matches: 3. CDR3 nucleotides: TGTGCCAGCAGCTTAGCTCTGGGACTAGAAGAGACCCAGTACTTC. It encodes CASSLALGLEETQYF. Looking up the rest from reference TRBV7-8 and TRBJ2-5 gives the full variable domain: GAGVSQSPRYKVAKRGQDVALRCDPISGHVSLFWYQQALGQGPEFLTYFQNEAQLDKSGLPSDRFFAERPEGSVSTLKIQRTQQEDSAVYLCASSLALGLEETQYFGPGTRLLVL.

The chain joins TRBV5-6 to TRBJ1-2, with D possibly being TRBD1 (5 bases). The V and J ends lost 4 bases and 8 bases respectively, with 15 bases between them. CDR3 length: 13 residues. Germline loops: CDR1 SGHDT, CDR2 YYEEEE. The CDR3 spells CASSLGQGWGYTF. The CDR3 DNA follows: TGTGCCAGCAGCCTCGGGCAGGGTTGGGGCTACACCTTC.

The chain recombines TRBV18 with TRBJ1-1; 7 bases fit TRBD1. Germline CDR1 reads KGHSH; CDR2 reads LQKENI. Losses at the gene ends were 3 bases for V and 4 bases for J; bases not matched to a gene: 8. This CDR3 has 15 amino acids. CDR3 sequence: CASSPQTGFVTEAFF. DNA for the CDR3: TGTGCCAGCTCACCGCAGACAGGGTTCGTCACTGAAGCTTTCTTT.